Listed below are T cell receptor beta chains from one sample, sequenced in a study of blood T cell repertoires in COVID-19. TCRdb's copy holds only in-frame clones and misses some; the assay was immunoSEQ multiplex PCR. The sample gives roughly 70,000 clones, roughly 89% of which show up once; 4% to 5% is in the top ten. Sequencing used peripheral blood. The receptor set was obtained from a woman aged 45-59 years with active COVID-19. CDR3s include the opening cysteine and the closing phenylalanine or tryptophan. Fields, in order: J gene, clone size, V gene, D gene, CDR3 DNA, CDR3 protein. The D gene is left open where the match is weak. A clone size is listed for some rows: how often the clone was seen (once, few, many), or a class if it is expanded.

J gene: TRBJ1-3; clone size: -; V gene: TRBV19; D gene: -; CDR3 DNA: TGTGCCAGCCGCCTAGGGCAGGGCTACTCTGGAAACACCATATATTTT; CDR3 protein: CASRLGQGYSGNTIYF
J gene: TRBJ2-3; clone size: -; V gene: TRBV24-1; D gene: -; CDR3 DNA: TGTGCCACGGGGGACTTCTCAGATACGCAGTATTTT; CDR3 protein: CATGDFSDTQYF
J gene: TRBJ2-7; clone size: -; V gene: TRBV3-1/TRBV3-2; D gene: -; CDR3 DNA: TGTGCCAGCAGCCAAGGAATAGTCCGTGAGCAGTACTTC; CDR3 protein: CASSQGIVREQYF
J gene: TRBJ2-7; clone size: -; V gene: TRBV5-1; D gene: TRBD1; CDR3 DNA: TGCGCCAGCAGCTCCGCCTCACAGGACAGGACCTACGAGCAGTACTTC; CDR3 protein: CASSSASQDRTYEQYF
J gene: TRBJ1-5; clone size: -; V gene: TRBV5-1; D gene: TRBD1; CDR3 DNA: TGCGCCAGCAGCCCGGGACAGGGGATTAGCAATCAGCCCCAGCATTTT; CDR3 protein: CASSPGQGISNQPQHF
J gene: TRBJ1-1; clone size: -; V gene: TRBV27; D gene: -; CDR3 DNA: TGTGCCAGCAGTTCCTCCGGGGGTCACACTGAAGCTTTCTTT; CDR3 protein: CASSSSGGHTEAFF
J gene: TRBJ2-3; clone size: -; V gene: TRBV28; D gene: TRBD2; CDR3 DNA: TGTGCCAGCACGATTGGGACTAGCGGAATCACAGATACGCAGTATTTT; CDR3 protein: CASTIGTSGITDTQYF
J gene: TRBJ2-1; clone size: once; V gene: TRBV2; D gene: TRBD2; CDR3 DNA: TGTGCCAGCAGTCGACTAGCGGACACCTACAATGAGCAGTTCTTC; CDR3 protein: CASSRLADTYNEQFF
J gene: TRBJ1-2; clone size: -; V gene: TRBV3-1/TRBV3-2; D gene: TRBD1; CDR3 DNA: TGTGCCAGCAGCCAAGTTAGGCTATCAGGGGGCGCTTCAGATGGCTACACCTTC; CDR3 protein: CASSQVRLSGGASDGYTF
J gene: TRBJ2-3; clone size: once; V gene: TRBV13; D gene: -; CDR3 DNA: TGTGCCAGCAGCTCCCGGACTACAGGCACAGATACGCAGTATTTT; CDR3 protein: CASSSRTTGTDTQYF
J gene: TRBJ2-3; clone size: -; V gene: TRBV5-1; D gene: -; CDR3 DNA: TGCGCCAGCAGACCACAGCTTACCAGTGAGCAGTATTTT; CDR3 protein: CASRPQLTSEQYF
J gene: TRBJ2-7; clone size: -; V gene: TRBV28; D gene: TRBD2; CDR3 DNA: TGTGCCAGCAGTTACCCCTTGGGCGGGGGAAGCTCCTACGAGCAGTACTTC; CDR3 protein: CASSYPLGGGSSYEQYF
J gene: TRBJ1-4; clone size: -; V gene: TRBV19; D gene: -; CDR3 DNA: TGTGCCAGTAGTACAGGGGTTGGTGAAAAACTGTTTTTT; CDR3 protein: CASSTGVGEKLFF
J gene: TRBJ2-7; clone size: -; V gene: TRBV4-1; D gene: -; CDR3 DNA: TGCGCCAGCAGCGAAGAAACCGGGACTTTCTACGAGCAGTACTTC; CDR3 protein: CASSEETGTFYEQYF
J gene: TRBJ1-6; clone size: -; V gene: TRBV5-4; D gene: TRBD1; CDR3 DNA: TGTGCCAGCAGCTTGGGGGGCGCAGGGGGAAATTCACCCCTCCACTTT; CDR3 protein: CASSLGGAGGNSPLHF
J gene: TRBJ2-7; clone size: -; V gene: TRBV7-2; D gene: -; CDR3 DNA: TGTGCCAGCAGCTTAGGGGGCTTTGGAAGTTACGAGCAGTACTTC; CDR3 protein: CASSLGGFGSYEQYF
J gene: TRBJ2-5; clone size: once; V gene: TRBV6-5; D gene: -; CDR3 DNA: TGTGCCAGCAGTTTATCGCCGAGGCAAGAGACCCAGTACTTC; CDR3 protein: CASSLSPRQETQYF
J gene: TRBJ2-5; clone size: -; V gene: TRBV27; D gene: -; CDR3 DNA: TGTGCCAGCAGTTTCTCCGGGTCCCAAGAGACCCAGTACTTC; CDR3 protein: CASSFSGSQETQYF
J gene: TRBJ1-2; clone size: once; V gene: TRBV5-1; D gene: -; CDR3 DNA: TGCGCCAGCAGCTTGTTGGAGAGCTATGGCTACACCTTC; CDR3 protein: CASSLLESYGYTF
J gene: TRBJ2-7; clone size: -; V gene: TRBV28; D gene: -; CDR3 DNA: TGTGCCAGCAGTTTATGGGAACCCAGCGGGCACTCCTACGAGCAGTACTTC; CDR3 protein: CASSLWEPSGHSYEQYF
J gene: TRBJ2-5; clone size: -; V gene: TRBV7-3; D gene: TRBD2; CDR3 DNA: TGTGCCAGCAGCTTAGGAGGGAGGGCCCCAGAGACCCAGTACTTC; CDR3 protein: CASSLGGRAPETQYF
J gene: TRBJ2-1; clone size: -; V gene: TRBV10-2; D gene: TRBD2; CDR3 DNA: TGCGCCAGCAGGTGGGAGGGGGCTAGCGGGACGAATTACAATGAGCAGTTCTTC; CDR3 protein: CASRWEGASGTNYNEQFF